Sequencing of this T cell receptor (beta chain) was carried out in a study of a mutant IDH1 vaccine in newly diagnosed glioma. Study background: Administration of eight vaccinations to patients took place in weeks 1, 3, 5, 7, 11, 15, 19, 23. Prior therapy was radiotherapy, temozolomide, or both; most received both. Treated patients, about 60% male and roughly 40% female, averaged around 40 years of age. Commencement of vaccination occurred 4-6 weeks following radiotherapy alone, or concurrently with temozolomide cycles.

Sequenced by immunoSEQ multiplex PCR; TCRdb stores in-frame clones only, minus some. This table holds nearly 55,000 clones, approximately 82% found once. Time point reported: week 5, during vaccination. A 20-mer mutant IDH1 peptide at 300 ug was injected subcutaneously with topical imiquimod. As regards this clone: The antigen remains undetermined.

The sample here was PBMCs, taken from a glioma patient whose treatment included an IDH1 peptide vaccine. This TCR came from a man under 40 with glioma.

For the CDR3, the DNA is TGTGCCAGCAGACCGAAAGCCGGGACAGGGCGGAATTCACCCCTCCACTTT. The encoded protein is CASRPKAGTGRNSPLHF. The chain links TRBV28 to TRBJ1-6; 9 bases align to TRBD1. The CDR3 consists of 17 residues. With 6 bases clipped from V and 7 bases from J, the junction kept 13 bases outside the gene matches. Germline V gene sequence: CDR1 MDHEN, CDR2 SYDVKM.